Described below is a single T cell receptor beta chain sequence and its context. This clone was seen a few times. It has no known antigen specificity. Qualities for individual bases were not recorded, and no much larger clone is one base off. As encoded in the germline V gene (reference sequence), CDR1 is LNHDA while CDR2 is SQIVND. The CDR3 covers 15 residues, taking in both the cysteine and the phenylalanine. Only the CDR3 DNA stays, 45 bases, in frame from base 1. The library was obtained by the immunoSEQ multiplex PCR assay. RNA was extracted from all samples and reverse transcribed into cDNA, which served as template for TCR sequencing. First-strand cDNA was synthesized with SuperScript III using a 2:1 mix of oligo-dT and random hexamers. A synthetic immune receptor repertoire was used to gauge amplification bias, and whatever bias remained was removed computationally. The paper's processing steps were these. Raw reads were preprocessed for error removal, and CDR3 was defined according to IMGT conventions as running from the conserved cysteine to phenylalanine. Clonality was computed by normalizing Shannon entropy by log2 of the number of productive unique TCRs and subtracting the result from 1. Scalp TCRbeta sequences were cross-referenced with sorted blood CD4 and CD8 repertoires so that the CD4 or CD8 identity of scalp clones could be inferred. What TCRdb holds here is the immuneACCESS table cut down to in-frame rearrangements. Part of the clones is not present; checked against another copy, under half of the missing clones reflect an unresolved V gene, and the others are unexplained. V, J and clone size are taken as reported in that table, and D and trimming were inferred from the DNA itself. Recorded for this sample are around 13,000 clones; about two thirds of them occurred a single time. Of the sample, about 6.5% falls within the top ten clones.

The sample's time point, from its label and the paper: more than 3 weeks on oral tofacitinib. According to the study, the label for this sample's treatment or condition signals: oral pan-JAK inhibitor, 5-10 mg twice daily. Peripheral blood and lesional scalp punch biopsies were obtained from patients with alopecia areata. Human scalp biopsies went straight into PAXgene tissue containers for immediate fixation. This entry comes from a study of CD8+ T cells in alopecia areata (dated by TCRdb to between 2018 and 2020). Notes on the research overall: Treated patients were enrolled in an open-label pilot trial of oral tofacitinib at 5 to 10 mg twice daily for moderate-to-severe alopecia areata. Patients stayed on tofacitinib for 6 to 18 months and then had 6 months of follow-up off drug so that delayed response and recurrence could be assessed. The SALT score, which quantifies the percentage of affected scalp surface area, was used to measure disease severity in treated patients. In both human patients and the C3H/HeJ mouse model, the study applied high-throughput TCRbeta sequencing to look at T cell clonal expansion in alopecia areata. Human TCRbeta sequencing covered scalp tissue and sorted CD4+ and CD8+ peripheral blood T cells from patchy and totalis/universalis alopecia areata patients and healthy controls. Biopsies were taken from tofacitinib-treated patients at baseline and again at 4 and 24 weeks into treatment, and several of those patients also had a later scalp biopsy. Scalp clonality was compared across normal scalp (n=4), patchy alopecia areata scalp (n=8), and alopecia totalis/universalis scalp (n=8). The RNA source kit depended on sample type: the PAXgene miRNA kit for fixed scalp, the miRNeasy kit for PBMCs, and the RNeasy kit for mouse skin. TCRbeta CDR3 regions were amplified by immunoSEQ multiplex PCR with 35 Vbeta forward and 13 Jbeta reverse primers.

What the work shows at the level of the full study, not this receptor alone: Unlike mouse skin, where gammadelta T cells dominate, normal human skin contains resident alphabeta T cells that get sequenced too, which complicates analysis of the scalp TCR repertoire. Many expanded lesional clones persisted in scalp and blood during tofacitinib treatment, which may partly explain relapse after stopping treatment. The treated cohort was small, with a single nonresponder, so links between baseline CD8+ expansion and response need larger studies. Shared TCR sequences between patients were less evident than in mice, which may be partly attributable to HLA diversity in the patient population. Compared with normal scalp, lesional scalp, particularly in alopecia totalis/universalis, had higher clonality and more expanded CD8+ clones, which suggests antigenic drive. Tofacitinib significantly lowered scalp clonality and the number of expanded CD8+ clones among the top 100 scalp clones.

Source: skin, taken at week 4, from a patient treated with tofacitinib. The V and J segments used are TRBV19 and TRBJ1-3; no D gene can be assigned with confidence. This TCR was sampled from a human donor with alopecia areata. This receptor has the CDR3 CASCVGQHSGNTIYF. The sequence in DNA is TGTGCATCCTGCGTAGGGCAACACTCTGGAAACACCATATATTTT.